Given below is one TCR beta chain in context. In this sample, this clonotype turned up many times. No antigen is known for it. Base qualities are missing; no much larger clone stands one base away. Per the germline V gene (reference sequence), LGHDT is the CDR1 and YNNKEL is the CDR2. The CDR3 has 13 amino acids, counting the end cysteine and phenylalanine. The CDR3 DNA has 39 bases and is translated from base 1. V loses 4 bases, J loses 5 bases, and the germline ends lie 11 bases apart. This specimen belongs to a study of blood T cells in healthy people across ages (dated by TCRdb to between 2014 and 2017). Concerning the study at large: Template switching captured roughly one uniquely barcoded TCR beta cDNA molecule per two T cells in model experiments. The donors were divided into four age groups: young (average around 16 years), middle-aged (approximately 42), aged (about 60) and long-lived (about 84). To avoid experimental bias, donors of different ages were spread randomly across the sequencing lanes. The study measured age-related changes in TCR beta repertoire diversity using deep sequencing normalized with unique cDNA molecular identifiers. Using the same blood draw, the study looked at two additional independent replicas of 1 million unique cDNA reads for two donors, one aged 18 to 30 and the other aged 80 or older. Overall study outcomes, separate from this receptor: A strong correlation was found between observed TCR beta diversity and the percentage of naive T cells measured by flow cytometry. As age increased, observed TCR beta diversity per million T cells dropped in a roughly linear way, and a significant reduction was already evident by age 40. Since profiling was done on bulk unsorted PBMCs, naive and antigen-experienced compartments could not be conclusively compared. Estimates of total diversity from one million sequenced T cells were regarded as lower bounds and underestimates. Compared with the aged group, more naive CD4+ T cells, fewer expanded clones and increased TCR diversity were shown by the long-lived group, suggesting age selection. The CMV infection status of donors was not known, potentially confounding age-related changes in expanded clonotypes.

The library was produced with 5' RACE. The instrument was an Illumina HiSeq 2500. The second PCR ran for roughly 6 to 11 cycles and used a J-beta primer mix along with a sample-barcoded 5' primer. A unique molecular identifier was introduced onto each TCR beta cDNA molecule by a template-switch 5' adaptor carrying 12 random nucleotides. Each sample yielded at least 3 million CDR3-containing paired-end reads. First-strand cDNA synthesis was performed from all RNA using the Mint cDNA synthesis kit, with priming by a TRBC-specific oligonucleotide. Following uracil-DNA glycosylase treatment, all cDNA underwent a first 18-cycle PCR with the universal primers M1SS and BC2_uni_R. Processing in the source paper ran as follows. For normalization, 1 million high-quality reads, each with a distinct molecular identifier, were randomly selected from each sample. Instead of being binned into consensus sequences, reads that shared molecular identifiers were thrown out. MiTCR, set to a Q25 quality threshold and the strictest error-elimination algorithm, was used for CDR3 identification, clonotype clustering and error correction. A nonparametric unseen species model using Euler transformation provided a lower-bound estimate of total TCR beta diversity. TCRdb ran its own pipeline on the public reads, namely fastp trimming at Q25 and MiXCR clone calling, and kept in-frame beta chains. Identical CDR3 protein sequences are pooled into one entry, listed with their most common genes and DNA. These V and J calls originate from TCRdb's pipeline instead of the authors' own analysis. The sample table holds 1.5 million to 2 million distinct CDR3 sequences, of which 28% were seen once. 7.7% of the sample belongs to the ten largest clones.

The donors were some 36 Caucasian individuals from Russia, aged about 6 to 100 years, who were systemically healthy. Around 9.9 milliliters of peripheral blood were collected from each donor into EDTA-treated Vacutainer tubes. Ficoll-Paque density-gradient centrifugation was used to isolate PBMCs, with at least 7 million per sample. Total RNA, at least 6 micrograms per sample, was extracted from PBMCs with Trizol reagent. For every donor, an aliquot of PBMCs went through flow cytometry to measure the percentages of naive CD45RAhigh/CD27high T cells. Source material: blood. The chain employs TRBV3-1 and TRBJ1-2, and the D gene may be TRBD1, 5 bases matching. The clonotype was recovered from a woman in her thirties in good health. The DNA is TGTGCCAGCAGCCCACAGGACGGATATGGCTACACCTTC. It specifies CASSPQDGYGYTF.